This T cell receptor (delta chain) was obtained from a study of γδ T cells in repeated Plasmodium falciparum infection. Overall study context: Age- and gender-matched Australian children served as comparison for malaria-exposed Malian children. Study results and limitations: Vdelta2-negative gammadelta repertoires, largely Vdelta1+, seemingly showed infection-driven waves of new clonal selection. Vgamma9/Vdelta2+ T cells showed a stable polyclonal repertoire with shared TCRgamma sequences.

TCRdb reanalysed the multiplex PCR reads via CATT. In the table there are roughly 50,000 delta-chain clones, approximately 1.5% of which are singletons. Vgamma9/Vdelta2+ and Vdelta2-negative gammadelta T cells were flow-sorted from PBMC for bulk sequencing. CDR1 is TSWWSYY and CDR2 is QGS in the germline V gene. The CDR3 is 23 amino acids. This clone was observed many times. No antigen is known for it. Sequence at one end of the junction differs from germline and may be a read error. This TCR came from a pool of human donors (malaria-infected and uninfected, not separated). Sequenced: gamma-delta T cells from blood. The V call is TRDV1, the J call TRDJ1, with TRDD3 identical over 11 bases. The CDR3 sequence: CALVERGASYTYATLGDTRELIF. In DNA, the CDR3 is TGTGCTCTTGTGGAACGGGGGGCTTCCTACACCTACGCGACCCTGGGGGATACAAGGGAACTCATCTTT.